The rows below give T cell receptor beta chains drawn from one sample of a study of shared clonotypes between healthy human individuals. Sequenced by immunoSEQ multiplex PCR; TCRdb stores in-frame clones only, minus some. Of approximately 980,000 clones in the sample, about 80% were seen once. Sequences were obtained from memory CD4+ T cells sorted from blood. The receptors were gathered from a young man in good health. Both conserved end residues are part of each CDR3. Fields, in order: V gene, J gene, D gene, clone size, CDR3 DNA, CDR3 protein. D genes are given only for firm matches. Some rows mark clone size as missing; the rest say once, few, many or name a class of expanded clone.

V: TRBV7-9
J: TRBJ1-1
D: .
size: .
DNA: TGTGCCAGCAGCTTGTCCTACACTGAAGCTTTCTTT
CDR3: CASSLSYTEAFF

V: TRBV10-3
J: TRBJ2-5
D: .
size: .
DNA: TGTGCCATCAGTGAGGGACAGAAAGAGACCCAGTACTTC
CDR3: CAISEGQKETQYF

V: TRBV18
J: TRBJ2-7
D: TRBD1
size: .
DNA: TGTGCCAGCTCACCCCAGACAGGGCTCCCCTACGAGCAGTACTTC
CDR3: CASSPQTGLPYEQYF

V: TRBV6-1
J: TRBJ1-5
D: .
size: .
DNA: TGTGCCAGCAGTGAAGACAGGTCGCAGCCCCAGCATTTT
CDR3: CASSEDRSQPQHF

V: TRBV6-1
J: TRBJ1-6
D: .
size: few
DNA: TGTGCCAGCAGTGAGATCGGGGGCTCCTATAATTCACCCCTCCACTTT
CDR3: CASSEIGGSYNSPLHF

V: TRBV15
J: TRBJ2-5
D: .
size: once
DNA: TGTGCCACCAGCAGAGATTTGAGGGAGACCCAGTACTTC
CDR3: CATSRDLRETQYF

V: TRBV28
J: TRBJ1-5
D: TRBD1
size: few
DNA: TGTGCCAGCAGGGAGGGACAGGGGTATCAGCCCCAGCATTTT
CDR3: CASREGQGYQPQHF

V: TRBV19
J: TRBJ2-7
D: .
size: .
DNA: TGTGCCAGTAGTACTTATTCGGCCCTTTCCCGCGAGCAGTACTTC
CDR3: CASSTYSALSREQYF

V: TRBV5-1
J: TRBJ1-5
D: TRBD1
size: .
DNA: TGCGCCAGCAGCTTAGACGGACAGGTGGGCAATCAGCCCCAGCATTTT
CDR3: CASSLDGQVGNQPQHF

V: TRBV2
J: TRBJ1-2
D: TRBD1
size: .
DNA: TGTGCCAGCAGCCTTCGGGCGGGGGCTGGGACAGGGCTACAAGGCTACACCTTC
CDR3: CASSLRAGAGTGLQGYTF

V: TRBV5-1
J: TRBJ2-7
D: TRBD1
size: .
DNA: TGCGCCAGCAGTACGACAGGGGCCTCCTACGAGCAGTACTTC
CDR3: CASSTTGASYEQYF

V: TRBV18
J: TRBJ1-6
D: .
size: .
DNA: TGTGCCAGCTCACCCGGTCAGAGCTCCTATAATTCACCCCTCCACTTT
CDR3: CASSPGQSSYNSPLHF

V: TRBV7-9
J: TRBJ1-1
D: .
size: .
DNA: TGTGCCAGCAGCCGATGGGACCGGCCCGCTGAAGCTTTCTTT
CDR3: CASSRWDRPAEAFF

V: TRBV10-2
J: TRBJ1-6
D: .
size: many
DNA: TGCGCCAGCAGTCCCTCATCAGTGGGTTCCTCCTATAATTCACCCCTCCACTTT
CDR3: CASSPSSVGSSYNSPLHF

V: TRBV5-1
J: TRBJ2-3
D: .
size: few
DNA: TGCGCCAGCAGCTTGGGAATAGCGGAGAGCACAGATACGCAGTATTTT
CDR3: CASSLGIAESTDTQYF

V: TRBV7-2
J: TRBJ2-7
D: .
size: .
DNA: TGTGCCAGCAGCACCACCTTGGGGCCCTACGAGCAGTACTTC
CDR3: CASSTTLGPYEQYF

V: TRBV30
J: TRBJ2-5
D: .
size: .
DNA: TGTGCCTGCACGAACGGAGGTGTCGAGACCCAGTACTTC
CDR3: CACTNGGVETQYF

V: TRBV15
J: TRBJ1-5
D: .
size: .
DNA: TGTGCCACCAGCAGAGATTGGGGAGGGGAAAACAATCAGCCCCAGCATTTT
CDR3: CATSRDWGGENNQPQHF

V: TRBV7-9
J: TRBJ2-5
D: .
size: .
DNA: TGTGCCAGCAGCTCCGGGGGAGAGACCCAGTACTTC
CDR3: CASSSGGETQYF

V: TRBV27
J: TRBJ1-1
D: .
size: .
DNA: TGTGCCAGCAGTTTATCGACACTACAAGCCCCCGGCGGAGCTTTCTTT
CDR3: CASSLSTLQAPGGAFF

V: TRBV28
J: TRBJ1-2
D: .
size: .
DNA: TGTGCCAGCCAGGGAGGCTATGGCTACACCTTC
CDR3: CASQGGYGYTF

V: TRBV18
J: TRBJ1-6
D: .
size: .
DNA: TGTGCCAGCTCACCAGAGATTGGGGGGGATTCACCCCTCCACTTT
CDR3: CASSPEIGGDSPLHF

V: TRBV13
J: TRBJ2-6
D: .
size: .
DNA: TGTGCCAGCAGCATTCTAGGAACAGGGTTATCTGGGGCCAACGTCCTGACTTTC
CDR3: CASSILGTGLSGANVLTF

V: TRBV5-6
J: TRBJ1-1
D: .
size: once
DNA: TGTGCCAGCAGCTCTAGTGGGGCCGCAGGGGCTGAAGCTTTCTTT
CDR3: CASSSSGAAGAEAFF

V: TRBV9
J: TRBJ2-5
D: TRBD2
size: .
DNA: TGTGCCAGCAGCGCACTAGCGACGAGCGGGGAGACCCAGTACTTC
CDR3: CASSALATSGETQYF

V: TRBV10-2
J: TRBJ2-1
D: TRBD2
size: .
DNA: TGCGCCAGCAGTGAGGCGGGGGGCTACAATGAGCAGTTCTTC
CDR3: CASSEAGGYNEQFF